This TCR beta chain comes out of a study of blood T cell repertoires in COVID-19. Study summary: Sample material is recorded as cDNA or gDNA derived from T cells, B-cell-depleted T cells, or PBMCs.

Libraries were prepared by immunoSEQ multiplex PCR; TCRdb keeps only in-frame clonotypes and omits some of them. The repertoire consists of approximately 170,000 clones, with approximately 87% occurring once and the leading ten covering 4%. Germline V lookup: CDR1 SGHRS, CDR2 YFSETQ. V trimming: 5 bases; J trimming: 5 bases; junction bases outside the gene matches: 8. This CDR3 has 14 amino acids. Sequenced sample: peripheral blood. The rearrangement links TRBV5-1 to TRBJ2-5, with TRBD2 matching over 8 bases. This clonotype originated in a woman aged 70-85 years with acute or convalescent COVID-19. CDR3 nucleotides: TGCGCCAGCAGTCGGGGGGGCCTAGGGGAGACCCAGTACTTC. Protein: CASSRGGLGETQYF.